This T cell receptor (beta chain) is from a study of blood T cell repertoires in COVID-19. On the study more broadly: Whether acute or convalescent, the COVID-19 samples came from the United States, Italy and Spain. PBMCs, B-cell-depleted T cells, or T cells provided the cDNA or gDNA that made up the material.

The CDR3 totals 12 residues. V was trimmed by 3 bases and J by 8 bases, leaving 8 bases between them. Germline values: CDR1 LNHNV, CDR2 YYDKDF (reference sequence). Original processing methods: Using reference gene primer amplification, nucleated cell counts were estimated. Profiling relied on immunoSEQ multiplex PCR, and the TCRdb table lists in-frame clones only, not all of them. Clonal size and the V and J genes are those of that table, whereas D and trimming came from the DNA. The table includes around 130,000 clones, around 86% detected once. The chain has TRBV15 and TRBJ1-5; no definite D call. The sequencing input was peripheral blood. The receptor was derived from a woman aged 45-60 years who had recovered from COVID-19. The CDR3 region has the DNA TGTGCCACCAGCAGGTTAGAGGAGCCCCAGCATTTT. This sequence encodes CATSRLEEPQHF.